The 4 T cell receptor beta chains listed next were all sequenced from one sample in a study of human T cells and chemical hapten exposure. TCRdb ran MiXCR on the RACE reads and lists one entry per CDR3 protein. The data show some 90,000 distinct CDR3 sequences, over 6.5% seen once. Time point denoted: pre-sensitization, week 0. As for treatment: therapeutic diphenylcyclopropenone sensitization with weekly scalp DPC. Sequences were derived from whole blood, sampled in connection with sensitization to the hapten diphenylcyclopropenone (DPC). These TCRs come from a man aged 40-49 years with alopecia areata. Some clones in this sample may be carry-over from other donors' samples.

This clonotype was detected many times. The rearrangement joins TRBV5-8 to TRBJ2-7, with unresolved D. Germline loops: CDR1 SGHTS, CDR2 YDEGEE. Trimming pared 1 base from V and 0 bases from J, leaving 8 bases between. The CDR3 contains 14 residues. The CDR3 nucleotides read TGTGCCAGCAGCTTGCTTGACAACTCCTACGAGCAGTACGTC. Protein: CASSLLDNSYEQYV.

This clonotype was found many times. The CDR3: CAISEAGSGNTIYF. The CDR3 coding sequence is TGTGCCATCAGTGAGGCAGGATCGGGAAACACCATATATTTT. This chain links TRBV10-3 with TRBJ1-3; D is uncertain. Germline V gives CDR1 ENHRY, CDR2 SYGVKD. Trimming stripped 2 bases from V and 4 bases from J, with 9 bases between. The length of the CDR3 is 14 residues.

This clonotype has a count of ten or more. This chain uses TRBV27 with TRBJ1-2; 7 bases line up with TRBD1. Trimming at V came to 4 bases and at J to 4 bases, leaving 9 bases not matched to a gene. The CDR3 has 15 amino acids. Germline loops: CDR1 MNHEY, CDR2 SMNVEV (reference sequence). The CDR3 sequence: CASSSRQGFAYGYTF. The DNA for the CDR3 is TGTGCCAGCAGTTCAAGACAGGGATTCGCCTATGGCTACACCTTC.

The chain links TRBV20-1 to TRBJ1-2; D is perhaps TRBD1 (5 bases). Germline assignment: CDR1 DFQATT and CDR2 SNEGSKA (reference sequence). Between the trimmed V and J ends, which lost 2 bases and 2 bases, there was a span of 18 bases. The CDR3 length is 16 residues. The CDR3 sequence: CSARPNQGERNYGYTF. In nucleotides, the CDR3 is TGCAGTGCTAGACCAAACCAGGGAGAGCGCAACTATGGCTACACCTTC.